This T cell receptor beta chain was captured by sequencing in a study of T cells in Graves' hyperthyroidism and ophthalmopathy. CDR1 DFQATT and CDR2 SNEGSKA come from the germline V gene (reference sequence). The CDR3 is 14 amino acids. V was shortened by 1 base and J by 1 base, with 10 bases between the two germline ends. RNA transcripts yielded amplified TCR beta CDR3 regions. During a first-round RT-PCR of the TCR CDR3, the HTBI primer set was used. A single record per CDR3 protein comes from TCRdb applying MiXCR to the multiplex PCR reads. The sample shows 150,000 or so distinct CDR3 sequences, about 20% of them seen only once.

This clonotype originated in a woman between 45 and 65 years old with Graves' hyperthyroidism that later progressed to Graves' ophthalmopathy. This chain uses TRBV20-1 with TRBJ1-1, with D unresolved. The sample comprised blood. The DNA of the CDR3 is TGCAGTGCTAGAGGTTGGCAGGCGAACACTGAAGCTTTCTTT. Translated, it gives CSARGWQANTEAFF.